The 16 T cell receptor beta chains below all came from one sample that was sequenced in a study of T cell responses to AZD1222 COVID-19 vaccine. Only in-frame clones appear in the TCRdb table, and some are missing; sequencing was by immunoSEQ multiplex PCR. The sample holds approximately 180,000 clones, approximately 86% seen once. The sample here was peripheral blood, taken on day 0 of AZD1222 vaccination. The receptors come from an adult in good health.

V and J are TRBV10-2 and TRBJ2-7; 11 positions match TRBD2. V lost 7 bases, J lost 2 bases, and 4 bases stayed unmatched. The CDR3 length is 14 residues. Germline values: CDR1 WSHSY, CDR2 SAAADI. The chain's CDR3 is CASNRLAGPYEQYF. CDR3 DNA sequence: TGCGCCAGCAATCGACTAGCGGGACCCTACGAGCAGTACTTC.

V gene TRBV7-2 combines with J gene TRBJ1-2; TRBD1 matches at 7 bases. Per germline, CDR1 SGHTA and CDR2 FQGNSA. The CDR3 length is 15 residues. V shed 1 base and J 7 bases; nucleotides not matched to a gene: 9. DNA of the CDR3: TGTGCCAGCAGCTTAGATTTTGAGGGGGCCAGTGGCTACACCTTC. It yields the protein CASSLDFEGASGYTF.

CDR3 in amino acids: CASSQPLGLRSITDTQYF. The CDR3 nucleotides read TGTGCCAGCAGCCAACCCCTGGGACTTCGCTCAATCACAGATACGCAGTATTTT. The rearrangement links TRBV6-2 or TRBV6-3 to TRBJ2-3; tentative D call: TRBD2 (6 bases). The V end lost 6 bases, the J end lost 2 bases, and 24 bases lay between the germline ends. Germline CDR1 is MNHEY and CDR2 is SVGEGT. The CDR3 is made up of 18 amino acids.

A single count supports this clone. The chain recombines TRBV3-1 (or the pseudogene TRBV3-2) with TRBJ2-5, with D possibly called TRBD1 or TRBD2 (5 bases each). This CDR3 spans 15 amino acids. The V end was cut by 3 bases, the J end by 2 bases, with 13 bases between. Germline CDR1 is LGHDT and CDR2 is YNNKEL (reference sequence). The DNA for the CDR3 is TGTGCCAGCAGCCAGGGGACGGGGAAACAAGAGACCCAGTACTTC. Its translation is CASSQGTGKQETQYF.

The chain recombines TRBV30 with TRBJ1-1; D unclear. V was pared by 3 bases and J by 10 bases, with 15 bases between. The CDR3 covers 12 residues. Germline values: CDR1 GTSNPN, CDR2 SVGIG (reference sequence). CDR3 bases: TGTGCCTGGAGAGTGGGCGCGGTTGGAGCTTTCTTT. This sequence encodes CAWRVGAVGAFF.

Here the CDR3 DNA reads TGTGCCTGGGGCTGGGGCGAGCAGTACTTC. As protein: CAWGWGEQYF. The chain has TRBV30 and TRBJ2-7; no reliable D call. This CDR3 region has 10 residues. The ends were cut back, 5 bases at V and 6 bases at J, with 8 bases in the middle. Germline loops: CDR1 GTSNPN, CDR2 SVGIG (reference sequence). Supplemented by reference TRBV30 and TRBJ2-7, the full variable domain reads SQTIHQWPATLVQPVGSPLSLECTVEGTSNPNLYWYRQAAGRGLQLLFYSVGIGQISSEVPQNLSASRPQDRQFILSSKKLLLSDSGFYLCAWGWGEQYFGPGTRLTVT.

The chain uses TRBV7-9 and TRBJ2-7; a weak D match, TRBD2 (5 bases). V was trimmed by 4 bases and J by 0 bases, leaving 7 bases between them. CDR3 length equals 13 residues. Germline V gives CDR1 SEHNR, CDR2 FQNEAQ (reference sequence). The DNA for the CDR3 is TGTGCCAGCAGCTACGGGAACTCCTACGAGCAGTACTTC. Its protein product is CASSYGNSYEQYF. Looking up the rest from reference TRBV7-9 and TRBJ2-7 gives the full variable domain: DTGVSQNPRHKITKRGQNVTFRCDPISEHNRLYWYRQTLGQGPEFLTYFQNEAQLEKSRLLSDRFSAERPKGSFSTLEIQRTEQGDSAMYLCASSYGNSYEQYFGPGTRLTVT.

The chain employs TRBV7-9 and TRBJ2-3; 9 bases map to TRBD2. The CDR3 has 18 residues. Trimming cost V 4 bases and J 1 base; bases outside gene matches: 12. Germline V lookup: CDR1 SEHNR, CDR2 FQNEAQ (reference sequence). The CDR3, as DNA: TGTGCCAGCAGCTCCTTCAACCGAGCGGGGGGCGGCACAGATACGCAGTATTTT. Translated: CASSSFNRAGGGTDTQYF.

The V call is TRBV14, the J call TRBJ1-2; D perhaps matches TRBD1 (6 bases). The CDR3 contains 14 residues. Germline values: CDR1 SGHDN, CDR2 FVKESK. V shed 4 bases and J shed 4 bases, with 13 bases lying between them. CDR3 bases: TGTGCCAGCAGCCCCTCCGGGGGCCGCTATGGCTACACCTTC. Its translation is CASSPSGGRYGYTF.

The chain couples TRBV12-3 or TRBV12-4 to TRBJ2-2; possibly TRBD2 for D (6 bases). The germline V and J ends were trimmed by 6 bases and 7 bases, with 12 bases remaining between them. The CDR3 spans 13 residues. CDR3 sequence: CASRRAGGGELFF. In DNA form, the CDR3 reads TGTGCCAGCAGGAGGGCCGGGGGCGGGGAGCTGTTTTTT.

The chain has TRBV28 and TRBJ2-7; 8 positions agree with TRBD1. J lost 9 bases, V lost 7 bases, and 11 bases had no gene match. The length of the CDR3 is 13 residues. Germline V CDR1 and CDR2: MDHEN, SYDVKM. The CDR3 sequence: CASTGQDHHGQYF. Written as DNA, the CDR3 is TGTGCCAGCACGGGACAGGACCACCACGGGCAGTACTTC. The full variable domain, its missing parts supplied by reference TRBV28 and TRBJ2-7, is DVKVTQSSRYLVKRTGEKVFLECVQDMDHENMFWYRQDPGLGLRLIYFSYDVKMKEKGDIPEGYSVSREKKERFSLILESASTNQTSMYLCASTGQDHHGQYFGPGTRLTVT.

This clone appeared a single time. The V gene is TRBV7-9, the J gene TRBJ2-7; maybe TRBD1 (5 bases). Germline CDR1 reads SEHNR; CDR2 reads FQNEAQ (reference sequence). Between the trimmed V and J ends, which lost 5 bases and 5 bases, there was a span of 13 bases. The CDR3 extends over 13 amino acids. Written as DNA, the CDR3 is TGTGCCAGCAGCCCCATTGGGGCCCACGAGCAGTACTTC. Amino acids: CASSPIGAHEQYF.

The chain uses TRBV6-2 or TRBV6-3 and TRBJ2-2; no definite D call. V lost 6 bases and J lost 0, with 14 bases in between. The CDR3 has 16 residues. The germline CDR1 and CDR2 sequences are MNHEY and SVGEGT. The chain's CDR3 is CASSRRLETNTGELFF. The CDR3 nucleotides read TGTGCCAGCAGCCGCCGCCTAGAAACGAACACCGGGGAGCTGTTTTTT.

This chain joins TRBV2 and TRBJ1-2; TRBD1 matches at 10 bases. Germline V gives CDR1 SNHLY, CDR2 FYNNEI. CDR3 length: 12 amino acids. The V and J ends lost 10 bases and 8 bases, in that order; junction bases with no gene match: 7. DNA for the CDR3: TGTGCCACCCGACAGGGGGCGAAGGGCTACACCTTC. Protein product: CATRQGAKGYTF. The whole variable domain, filled in from reference TRBV2 and TRBJ1-2, reads EPEVTQTPSHQVTQMGQEVILRCVPISNHLYFYWYRQILGQKVEFLVSFYNNEISEKSEIFDDQFSVERPDGSNFTLKIRSTKLEDSAMYFCATRQGAKGYTFGSGTRLTVV.

This clone appeared once. V usage is TRBV29-1 and J usage is TRBJ1-1, with D hard to call. The CDR3 is 11 residues long. CDR1 and CDR2 (germline): SQVTM, ANQGSEA. V lost 4 bases and J lost 4, with 7 bases in between. For the CDR3, the DNA is TGCAGCGTTGGGACCGTCACTGAAGCTTTCTTT. It translates to CSVGTVTEAFF.

The V gene is TRBV6-1, the J gene TRBJ1-2, with no clear D. Germline V gives CDR1 MNHNS, CDR2 SASEGT. With 3 bases removed from V and 4 bases from J, the gap between germline ends came to 12 bases. This CDR3 has 14 residues. The CDR3 reads CASSEKGISYGYTF. Here the CDR3 DNA reads TGTGCCAGCAGTGAGAAGGGCATCTCCTATGGCTACACCTTC.